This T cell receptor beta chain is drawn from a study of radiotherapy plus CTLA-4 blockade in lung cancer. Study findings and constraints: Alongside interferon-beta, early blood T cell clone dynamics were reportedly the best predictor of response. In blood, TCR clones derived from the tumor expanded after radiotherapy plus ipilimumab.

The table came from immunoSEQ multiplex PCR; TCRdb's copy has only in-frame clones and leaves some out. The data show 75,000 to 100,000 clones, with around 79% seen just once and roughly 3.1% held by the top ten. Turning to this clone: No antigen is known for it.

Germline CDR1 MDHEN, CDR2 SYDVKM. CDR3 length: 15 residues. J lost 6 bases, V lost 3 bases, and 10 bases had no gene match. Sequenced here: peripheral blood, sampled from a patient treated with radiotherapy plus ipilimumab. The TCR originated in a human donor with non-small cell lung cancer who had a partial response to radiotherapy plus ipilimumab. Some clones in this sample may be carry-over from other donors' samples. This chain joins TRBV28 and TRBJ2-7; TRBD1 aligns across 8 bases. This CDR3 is CASSFDDRGSSEQYF. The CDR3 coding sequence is TGTGCCAGCAGTTTCGACGACAGGGGTAGTTCCGAGCAGTACTTC.